This is a list of T cell receptor beta chains from one sample in a study of identical twins. TCRdb independently ran MiXCR on the 5' RACE reads; one entry per CDR3 protein. The table lists approximately 620,000 distinct CDR3 sequences, more than 6.5% of them singletons. The sample was also reused in another study, on yellow fever vaccine responses in identical twins.

The sequencing input was PBMCs. The receptors shown here come from a woman aged 18 to 35 in good health. Each CDR3 is given without its conserved first and last residue. Fields, in order: J gene, V gene, CDR3 protein.

TRBJ2-7 | TRBV20-1 | SASEASGRSEQY
TRBJ2-5 | TRBV7-9 | ASSFETAQETQY
TRBJ2-7 | TRBV20-1 | SARDWGELGAGEQY
TRBJ2-1 | TRBV6-2/TRBV6-3 | ASTQTPGLAGNEQF
TRBJ2-1 | TRBV27 | ASSFWTSGNEQF
TRBJ2-7 | TRBV27 | ASRTLGQFPEQY
TRBJ2-3 | TRBV25-1 | ASSELRVADTQY
TRBJ2-2 | TRBV29-1 | SVEGGRGFTGELF
TRBJ2-7 | TRBV28 | ASGGLADEQY
TRBJ2-7 | TRBV29-1 | SVQIISYEQY
TRBJ2-3 | TRBV18 | ASSPIPSGPSTDTQY
TRBJ2-1 | TRBV11-3 | ASSLEGAKVNEQF
TRBJ2-7 | TRBV7-3 | ASSLLSSGTEQY
TRBJ2-7 | TRBV6-2/TRBV6-3 | ASSLSGSPEQY
TRBJ1-1 | TRBV10-3 | AISWEDEAF
TRBJ2-7 | TRBV5-6 | ASSLDELSYEQY
TRBJ2-1 | TRBV3-1 | ASSQVIGGYNEQF
TRBJ1-2 | TRBV29-1 | SAGVGQGYGYT
TRBJ2-2 | TRBV3-1 | ASSQQGPDTGELF
TRBJ2-7 | TRBV4-1 | ASSQLVAYEQY
TRBJ2-7 | TRBV4-2 | ASSQESTTPSYEQY
TRBJ2-2 | TRBV7-2 | ASSPMDGELF
TRBJ2-1 | TRBV6-2/TRBV6-3 | ASNYLAGGSNEQF
TRBJ2-7 | TRBV20-1 | SASGASSSYEQY
TRBJ2-3 | TRBV20-1 | TGSPGLDTQY
TRBJ2-3 | TRBV4-2 | ASSPGAGASSTDTQY
TRBJ1-4 | TRBV9 | ASSVGVSSNEKLF
TRBJ1-2 | TRBV29-1 | SVATGTGNYGYT
TRBJ2-3 | TRBV20-1 | SAILAGVSTDTQY
TRBJ2-2 | TRBV15 | ATSRDDRGLTGELF
TRBJ2-1 | TRBV6-2/TRBV6-3 | ASSLRGAGGGNEQF
TRBJ2-1 | TRBV10-3 | AIQDRGDNEQF
TRBJ2-7 | TRBV7-2 | ASSLAGQAYTFYEQY
TRBJ2-3 | TRBV18 | ASSPPAVADTQY
TRBJ2-4 | TRBV28 | ASIRGVGIQY
TRBJ2-7 | TRBV29-1 | SFSGTPAYEQY
TRBJ1-5 | TRBV12-3/TRBV12-4 | ASSITGSNQPQH
TRBJ1-6 | TRBV5-6 | ASSTEDKKYSPLH
TRBJ2-2 | TRBV28 | ASSLARQGANTGELF
TRBJ2-7 | TRBV6-2/TRBV6-3 | ASSYQAPRESGVSSYEQY
TRBJ2-5 | TRBV20-1 | SARDPTVQETQY
TRBJ2-2 | TRBV5-6 | ASSLFLSGHTGELF
TRBJ2-6 | TRBV7-2 | ASSQVDSGANVLT